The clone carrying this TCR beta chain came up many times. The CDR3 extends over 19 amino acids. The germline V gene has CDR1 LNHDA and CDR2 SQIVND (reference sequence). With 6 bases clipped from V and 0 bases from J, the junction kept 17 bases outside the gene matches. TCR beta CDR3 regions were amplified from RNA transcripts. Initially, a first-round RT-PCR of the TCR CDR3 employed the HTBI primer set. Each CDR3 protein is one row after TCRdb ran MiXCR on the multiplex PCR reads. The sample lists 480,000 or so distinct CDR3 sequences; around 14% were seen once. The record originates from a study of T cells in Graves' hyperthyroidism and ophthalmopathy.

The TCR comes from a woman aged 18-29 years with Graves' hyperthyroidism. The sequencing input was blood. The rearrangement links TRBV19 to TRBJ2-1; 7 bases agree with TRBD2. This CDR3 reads CASRSHGGSQKSSYNEQFF. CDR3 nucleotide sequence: TGTGCCAGTAGGAGCCATGGCGGGAGCCAAAAGAGCTCCTACAATGAGCAGTTCTTC.